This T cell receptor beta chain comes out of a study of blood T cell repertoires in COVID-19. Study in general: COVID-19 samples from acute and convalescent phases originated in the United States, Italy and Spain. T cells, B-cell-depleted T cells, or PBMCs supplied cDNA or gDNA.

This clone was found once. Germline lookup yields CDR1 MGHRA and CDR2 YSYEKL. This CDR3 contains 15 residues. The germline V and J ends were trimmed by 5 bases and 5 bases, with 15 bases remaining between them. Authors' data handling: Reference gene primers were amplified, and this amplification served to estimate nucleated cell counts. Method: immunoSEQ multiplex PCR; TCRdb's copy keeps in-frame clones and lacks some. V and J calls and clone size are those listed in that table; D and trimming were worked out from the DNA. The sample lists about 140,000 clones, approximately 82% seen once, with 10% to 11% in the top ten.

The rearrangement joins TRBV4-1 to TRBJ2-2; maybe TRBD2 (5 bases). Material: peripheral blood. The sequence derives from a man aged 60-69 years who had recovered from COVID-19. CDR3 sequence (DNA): TGCGCCAGCAGCACAAACCGGGGTCAAACCGGGGAGCTGTTTTTT. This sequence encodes CASSTNRGQTGELFF.